This is a list of T cell receptor beta chains from one sample in a study of response to subunit inactivated influenza vaccine. TCRdb re-derived calls from the RT-PCR reads in MiXCR, one entry per CDR3 protein. The table includes 500,000 to 550,000 distinct CDR3 sequences, under 9% detected once. This sample comprised PBMCs from blood, obtained less than 30 months after vaccination. The receptor set was obtained from a man aged 50 to 69 who received an inactivated influenza vaccine. CDR3s include the opening cysteine and the closing phenylalanine or tryptophan. The D gene is left open where the match is weak. Clone size is not always given. Where it is, it says once, few, many or a class for expanded clones.

abundance	len	j_gene	v_gene	d_gene	CDR3aa	CDR3nt
few	15	TRBJ2-2	TRBV7-9	TRBD2	CASSSGLAEHGELFF	TGTGCCAGCAGCTCGGGACTAGCGGAACACGGGGAGCTGTTTTTT
-	16	TRBJ2-7	TRBV7-9	TRBD1	CASSFPEQGVRYEQYF	TGTGCCAGCAGCTTCCCCGAGCAGGGGGTTAGGTACGAGCAGTACTTC
-	13	TRBJ2-7	TRBV12-3/TRBV12-4	-	CASSFGGWPEQYF	TGTGCCAGCAGTTTCGGGGGTTGGCCCGAGCAGTACTTC
few	16	TRBJ2-1	TRBV5-1	TRBD2	CASSLVRGRGYNEQFF	TGCGCCAGCAGCTTGGTTCGCGGGAGAGGCTACAATGAGCAGTTCTTC
few	14	TRBJ2-5	TRBV3-1	-	CASSQRQGGETQYF	TGTGCCAGCAGCCAGAGGCAGGGGGGCGAGACCCAGTACTTC
-	18	TRBJ1-6	TRBV3-1	TRBD1	CASSQVVGTGTYNSPLHF	TGTGCCAGCAGCCAAGTTGTAGGGACAGGGACCTATAATTCACCCCTCCACTTT
few	15	TRBJ1-5	TRBV7-6	TRBD1	CASSLQQGAGQPQHF	TGTGCCAGCAGCTTACAACAGGGGGCTGGACAGCCCCAGCATTTT
-	16	TRBJ2-1	TRBV20-1	TRBD2	CSARDLRGGPYNEQFF	TGCAGTGCTAGAGATCTACGCGGGGGGCCCTACAATGAGCAGTTCTTC
many	15	TRBJ1-2	TRBV9	-	CASSVEGRSLDGYTF	TGTGCCAGCAGCGTAGAGGGACGGAGCCTGGATGGCTACACCTTC
many	15	TRBJ1-1	TRBV7-8	-	CASSLEQTQNTEAFF	TGTGCCAGCAGCTTAGAACAGACGCAGAACACTGAAGCTTTCTTT
-	15	TRBJ2-1	TRBV7-8	TRBD2	CASSLIAGGHNEQFF	TGTGCCAGCAGCTTGATAGCGGGGGGCCACAATGAGCAGTTCTTC
-	15	TRBJ2-3	TRBV7-9	TRBD1	CASSFGTGAEDTQYF	TGTGCCAGCAGCTTCGGGACAGGGGCCGAGGATACGCAGTATTTT
few	15	TRBJ1-4	TRBV7-8	-	CASSLAGGLDEKLFF	TGTGCCAGCAGCTTAGCGGGAGGGTTGGATGAAAAACTGTTTTTT
few	16	TRBJ1-3	TRBV18	-	CASSLRRVGSGNTIYF	TGTGCCAGCTCACTTCGACGTGTGGGCTCTGGAAACACCATATATTTT
-	14	TRBJ1-5	TRBV12-3/TRBV12-4	-	CASSEGTRNQPQHF	TGTGCCAGCAGTGAGGGTACCCGCAATCAGCCCCAGCATTTT
-	16	TRBJ2-3	TRBV6-1	TRBD1	CASSRRDRSYTDTQYF	TGTGCCAGCAGTAGAAGGGACAGGAGCTACACAGATACGCAGTATTTT
-	15	TRBJ2-7	TRBV20-1	TRBD2	CSARPSSGLSYEQYF	TGCAGTGCTCGCCCAAGTAGCGGGTTATCCTACGAGCAGTACTTC
-	15	TRBJ1-1	TRBV14	-	CASSPTGLGFAEAFF	TGTGCCAGCAGCCCGACGGGCCTAGGGTTCGCTGAAGCTTTCTTT
-	15	TRBJ2-3	TRBV4-2	-	CASSRGLPGEDTQYF	TGTGCCAGCAGCCGGGGACTCCCAGGGGAGGATACGCAGTATTTT
many	17	TRBJ2-1	TRBV4-1	-	CASSQLRAESPYNEQFF	TGCGCCAGCAGCCAACTTAGGGCCGAAAGCCCCTACAATGAGCAGTTCTTC
-	14	TRBJ1-5	TRBV28	-	CATRTSGSNQPQHF	TGTGCAACACGAACGAGCGGGAGCAATCAGCCCCAGCATTTT
few	13	TRBJ1-6	TRBV6-6	-	CASSIPANSPLHF	TGTGCCAGCAGTATACCAGCCAATTCACCCCTCCACTTT
-	14	TRBJ2-7	TRBV2	TRBD1	CASSVDRGPYEQYF	TGTGCCAGCAGTGTGGACAGGGGTCCCTACGAGCAGTACTTC